Presented here are 11 T cell receptor beta chains from one specimen sequenced in a study of blood T cell repertoires in COVID-19. Here immunoSEQ multiplex PCR was the method, and the copy in TCRdb shows in-frame clones only, minus some. The top ten hold over 1% of the sample, which has approximately 260,000 clones, approximately 88% seen once. Sequenced sample: PBMCs or T cells enriched from blood (not recorded which). The receptor source for this set is a woman between 40 and 55 years old with acute COVID-19.

This clone was detected only once. This CDR3 is CSAPVNTEAFF. CDR3 bases: TGCAGTGCCCCGGTGAACACTGAAGCTTTCTTT. The J gene is TRBJ1-1, the V gene TRBV20-1; no reliable D call. Between the trimmed V and J ends, which lost 6 bases and 0 bases, there was a span of 5 bases. The CDR3 length is 11 residues. CDR1 and CDR2 from the germline V gene are DFQATT and SNEGSKA (reference sequence).

This clone turned up a few times. CDR3 protein: CASSERAAYNEKLFF. CDR3 coding DNA: TGTGCCAGCAGCGAGCGGGCAGCCTATAATGAAAAACTGTTTTTT. V usage is TRBV7-2 and J usage is TRBJ1-4, with D hard to call. The CDR3 runs to 15 residues. Trimming took off 5 bases at V and 4 bases at J, with 14 bases between the two ends. Germline V gene sequence: CDR1 SGHTA, CDR2 FQGNSA.

CDR3 nucleotide sequence: TGTGCCAGCAGCACGACAGGGGGTTATGGCTACACCTTC. This codes for CASSTTGGYGYTF. The chain combines TRBV5-4 with TRBJ1-2; 9 bases line up with TRBD1. Germline assignment: CDR1 SGHNT and CDR2 YYREEE (reference sequence). This CDR3 region has 13 residues. Trimming at V came to 4 bases and at J to 5 bases, leaving 3 bases not matched to a gene.

This chain joins TRBV30 and TRBJ1-2; no clear D. This CDR3 spans 11 amino acids. Germline V gene lookup returns CDR1 GTSNPN and CDR2 SVGIG (reference sequence). Trimming shortened V by 2 bases and J by 3 bases, and 4 bases separated the two germline ends. DNA for the CDR3: TGTGCCTGGAGTTATCACTATGGCTACACCTTC. This translates into CAWSYHYGYTF.

For this clone: Other DNA sequences in the sample encode the same CDR3. The CDR3 spells CASSTQVNTEAFF. CDR3 nucleotides: TGTGCCAGTAGTACACAGGTGAACACTGAAGCTTTCTTT. The V and J genes are TRBV19 and TRBJ1-1, with D tentatively TRBD1 (5 bases). V lost 4 bases and J lost 0, with 6 bases in between. The V gene's germline CDR1 is LNHDA and CDR2 SQIVND (reference sequence). The CDR3 loop spans 13 amino acids.

The sample holds a few counts of this clone. This chain uses TRBV29-1 with TRBJ1-2; D gene unclear. The V gene lost 3 bases and the J gene lost 2 bases, with 4 bases spanning the gap. CDR1 and CDR2 from the germline V gene are SQVTM and ANQGSEA. This CDR3 has 11 residues. The CDR3 nucleotides are TGCAGCGTTGAGGAGAACTATGGCTACACCTTC. This encodes CSVEENYGYTF.

This clone was counted only a few times. V gene TRBV4-2 combines with J gene TRBJ1-1; D is undetermined. The V gene lost 1 base and the J gene lost 1 base, with 10 bases spanning the gap. The CDR3 extends over 15 amino acids. Germline V gives CDR1 LGHNA, CDR2 YNFKEQ. The chain's CDR3 is CASSQVARTNTEAFF. For the CDR3, the DNA is TGTGCCAGCAGCCAAGTAGCCAGAACGAACACTGAAGCTTTCTTT.

This chain joins TRBV24-1 and TRBJ1-1, with 7 bases that match TRBD1. Germline trimming cut 7 bases from V and 4 bases from J; bases unmatched to any gene: 5. From germline, CDR1 is KGHDR and CDR2 SFDVKD. CDR3 length: 13 amino acids. CDR3 nucleotides: TGTGCCACCAGGAATCAGGGGGGCACTGAAGCTTTCTTT. Its protein product is CATRNQGGTEAFF.

This clone has a single count. The CDR3 region has the DNA TGTGCCAGCAGCTTATTTGCAGGATCGATCTCTGGAAACACCATATATTTT. This codes for CASSLFAGSISGNTIYF. This sequence joins TRBV7-8 and TRBJ1-3, with D uncertain. This CDR3 spans 17 amino acids. V was shortened by 2 bases and J by 0 bases, with 14 bases between the two germline ends. From germline, CDR1 is SGHVS and CDR2 FQNEAQ.

The V gene is TRBV6-5, the J gene TRBJ2-1; TRBD2 is a possible D gene (5 bases). The CDR3 has 11 residues. Trimming stripped 8 bases from V and 9 bases from J, with 11 bases between. Germline V CDR1 and CDR2: MNHEY, SVGAGI. The CDR3 nucleotides are TGTGCCAGCCGGGATTCGGGTGAGCAGTTCTTC. Protein sequence: CASRDSGEQFF.

The chain carries TRBV6-5 and TRBJ1-1; D remains unclear. This CDR3 contains 15 residues. Germline V gives CDR1 MNHEY, CDR2 SVGAGI. Trimming took 9 bases from V and 0 from J, leaving 17 bases between them. The CDR3 nucleotides read TGTGCCAGTCAGGAAAGAACCCGAATGAACACTGAAGCTTTCTTT. Amino acids: CASQERTRMNTEAFF.